This T cell receptor (beta chain) was captured in a study of blood T cells in healthy people across ages. Study-wide context: Template switching recovered approximately one barcoded beta molecule for every two T cells.

Overall study findings and caveats: Naive and antigen-experienced cells were not separated, limiting conclusive comparison. Older age coincided with a roughly linear decline in TCR beta diversity per million T cells.

A sample-barcoded 5' primer and a J-beta primer mix were used in a second PCR of roughly 7 to 11 cycles. TCRdb ran MiXCR on the 5' RACE reads and lists one entry per CDR3 protein. The data show fewer than 750,000 distinct CDR3 sequences, 40% to 55% seen once. Donors were healthy Caucasian individuals from Russia aged roughly 6 to 95. This clonotype was found a few times. The antigen is unknown. V shed 5 bases, J shed 0 bases, and the junction held 7 bases outside the gene matches. The CDR3 loop spans 17 amino acids. The germline CDR1 and CDR2 sequences are LGHNA and YSLEER. The sample comprised blood. This chain uses TRBV4-3 with TRBJ2-6, with TRBD2 matching over 7 bases. The receptor was isolated from a man older than 75 in good health. CDR3 sequence (DNA): TGCGCCAGCAGCTCCGGGAGGTTGGGCTCTGGGGCCAACGTCCTGACTTTC. It is translated as CASSSGRLGSGANVLTF.